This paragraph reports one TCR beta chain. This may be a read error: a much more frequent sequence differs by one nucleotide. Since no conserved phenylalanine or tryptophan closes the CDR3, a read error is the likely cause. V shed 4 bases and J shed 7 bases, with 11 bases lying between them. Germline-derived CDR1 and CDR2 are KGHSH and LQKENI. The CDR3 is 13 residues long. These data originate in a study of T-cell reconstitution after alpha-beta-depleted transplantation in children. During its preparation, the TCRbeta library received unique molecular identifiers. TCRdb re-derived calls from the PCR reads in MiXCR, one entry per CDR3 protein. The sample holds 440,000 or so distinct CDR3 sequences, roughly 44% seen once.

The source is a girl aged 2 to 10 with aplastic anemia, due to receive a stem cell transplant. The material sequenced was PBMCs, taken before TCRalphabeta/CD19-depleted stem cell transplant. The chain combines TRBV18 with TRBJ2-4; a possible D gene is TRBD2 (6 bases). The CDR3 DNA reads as TGTGCCAGCTCACGGGGGGTAGAGAACATTCAGTACTCC. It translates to CASSRGVENIQYS.